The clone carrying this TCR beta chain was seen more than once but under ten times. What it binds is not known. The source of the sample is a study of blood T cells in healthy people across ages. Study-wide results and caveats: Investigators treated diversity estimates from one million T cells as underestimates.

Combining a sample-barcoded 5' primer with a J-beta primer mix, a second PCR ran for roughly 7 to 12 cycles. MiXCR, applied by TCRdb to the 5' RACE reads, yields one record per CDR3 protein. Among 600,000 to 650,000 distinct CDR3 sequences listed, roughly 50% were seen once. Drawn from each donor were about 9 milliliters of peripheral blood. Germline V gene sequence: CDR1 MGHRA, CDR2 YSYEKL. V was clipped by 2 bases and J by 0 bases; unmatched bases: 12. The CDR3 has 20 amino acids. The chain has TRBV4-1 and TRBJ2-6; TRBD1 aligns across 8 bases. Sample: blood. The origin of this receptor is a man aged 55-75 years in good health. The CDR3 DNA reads TGCGCCAGCAGCCAATTCCCTCCCGGGACAGGTCACTCTGGGGCCAACGTCCTGACTTTC. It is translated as CASSQFPPGTGHSGANVLTF.